This T cell receptor (beta chain) originates from a study of CD8 T cells in Susac syndrome. RNA was extracted with the RNeasy kit, and a quantity of roughly 0.5 to 1 ug was reverse transcribed using random hexamers. TCRdb ran MiXCR on the immunoSEQ multiplex PCR reads and lists one entry per CDR3 protein. The table lists 150,000 to 200,000 distinct CDR3 sequences, about 95% of them singletons, with 0.15% to 0.2% in the top ten. The multiple sclerosis controls, all treatment-naive patients, had relapsing-remitting disease that was stable or active. V lost 1 base, J lost 8 bases, and 3 bases stayed unmatched. The germline CDR1 and CDR2 sequences are LGHDT and YNNKEL (reference sequence). The CDR3 has 16 amino acids.

This sequence was found in a human donor with multiple sclerosis. The rearrangement links TRBV3-1 to TRBJ1-6, with 12 nucleotides matching TRBD1. Specimen: CD8+ T cells from PBMCs. The CDR3 protein is CASSQAGTGGYSPLHF. CDR3 nucleotides: TGTGCCAGCAGCCAAGCCGGGACAGGGGGCTATTCACCCCTCCACTTT.